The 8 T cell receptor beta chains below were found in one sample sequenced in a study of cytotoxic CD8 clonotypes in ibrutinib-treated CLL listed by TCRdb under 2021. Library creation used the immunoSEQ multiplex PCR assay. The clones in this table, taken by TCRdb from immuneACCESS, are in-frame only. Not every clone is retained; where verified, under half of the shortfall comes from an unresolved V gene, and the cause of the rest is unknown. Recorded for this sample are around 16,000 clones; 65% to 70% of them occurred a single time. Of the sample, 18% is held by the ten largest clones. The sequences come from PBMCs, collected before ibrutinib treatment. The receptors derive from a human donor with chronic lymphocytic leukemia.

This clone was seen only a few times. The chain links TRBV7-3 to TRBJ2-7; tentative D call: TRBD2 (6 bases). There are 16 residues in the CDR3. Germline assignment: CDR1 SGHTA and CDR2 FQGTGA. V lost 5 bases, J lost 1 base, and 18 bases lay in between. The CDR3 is CASSPQGGTGSYEQYF. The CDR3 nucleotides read TGTGCCAGCAGCCCCCAAGGAGGGACGGGATCCTACGAGCAGTACTTC.

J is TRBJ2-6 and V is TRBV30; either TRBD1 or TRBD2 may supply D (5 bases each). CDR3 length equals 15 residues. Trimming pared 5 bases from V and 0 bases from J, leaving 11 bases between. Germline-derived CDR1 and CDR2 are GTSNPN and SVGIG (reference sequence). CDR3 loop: CAWWDVSSGANVLTF. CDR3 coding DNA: TGTGCCTGGTGGGACGTGAGCTCTGGGGCCAACGTCCTGACTTTC.

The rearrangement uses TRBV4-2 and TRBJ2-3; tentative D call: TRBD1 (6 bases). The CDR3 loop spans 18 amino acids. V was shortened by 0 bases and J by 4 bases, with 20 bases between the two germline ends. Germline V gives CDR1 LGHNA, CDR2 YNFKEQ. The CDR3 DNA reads TGTGCCAGCAGCCAAGATATGGTCGCAGGGGCCTGGTCAGATACGCAGTATTTT. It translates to CASSQDMVAGAWSDTQYF.

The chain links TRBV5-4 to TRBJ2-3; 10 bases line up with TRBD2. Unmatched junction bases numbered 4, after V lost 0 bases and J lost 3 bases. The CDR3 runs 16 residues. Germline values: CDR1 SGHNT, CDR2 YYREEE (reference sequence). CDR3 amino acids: CASSLERGGITDTQYF. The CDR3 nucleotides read TGTGCCAGCAGCTTGGAGCGGGGGGGTATTACAGATACGCAGTATTTT.

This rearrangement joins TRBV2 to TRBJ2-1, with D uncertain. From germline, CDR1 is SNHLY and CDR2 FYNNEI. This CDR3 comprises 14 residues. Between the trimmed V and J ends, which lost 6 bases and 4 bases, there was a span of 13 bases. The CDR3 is CASRVRLQYNEQFF. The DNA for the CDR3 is TGTGCCAGCAGGGTCAGGCTACAATACAATGAGCAGTTCTTC.

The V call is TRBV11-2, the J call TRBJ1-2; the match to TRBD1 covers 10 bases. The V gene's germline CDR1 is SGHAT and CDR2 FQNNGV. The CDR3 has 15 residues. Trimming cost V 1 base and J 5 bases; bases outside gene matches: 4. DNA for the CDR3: TGTGCCAGCAGCTTAGGACAGGGGGCTAGGTATGGCTACACCTTC. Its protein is CASSLGQGARYGYTF.

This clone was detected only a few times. The CDR3 loop reads CAWRDEPYEQYF. The CDR3 DNA reads as TGTGCCTGGAGGGACGAACCCTACGAGCAGTACTTC. V and J are TRBV30 and TRBJ2-7, with D hard to call. Trimming cost V 3 bases and J 2 bases, with 8 bases left between them. Looked up from germline, CDR1 is GTSNPN and CDR2 is SVGIG (reference sequence). The CDR3 consists of 12 residues.

In DNA, the CDR3 is TGTGCCAGCTCACCGGGACAGCCTAACTATGGCTACACCTTC. Its translation is CASSPGQPNYGYTF. The V call is TRBV18, the J call TRBJ1-2; TRBD1 matches 7 bases. Losses at the gene ends were 3 bases for V and 0 bases for J; bases not matched to a gene: 1. CDR1 is KGHSH and CDR2 is LQKENI in the germline V gene. This CDR3 is 14 amino acids long.